These 29 T cell receptor beta chains originate from one sample sequenced in a study of OX40 agonist ivuxolimab in advanced cancers. Produced via immunoSEQ multiplex PCR; TCRdb's table is partial and in-frame only. The sample lists 40,000 or so clones; approximately 85% were seen once. Source: CD4+ or CD8+ T cells sorted from blood, taken in a trial of the OX40 agonist ivuxolimab. Every receptor here comes from an adult with an advanced solid tumor such as melanoma, head and neck, liver or kidney cancer.

The rearrangement uses TRBV5-4 and TRBJ2-7; 7 bases are a match to TRBD1. J gave up 3 bases and V 4 bases, and 4 bases lay outside the gene matches. This CDR3 is built from 13 residues. Germline lookup yields CDR1 SGHNT and CDR2 YYREEE (reference sequence). DNA of the CDR3: TGTGCCAGCAGCCTCGACAGGGTCTACGAGCAGTACTTC. Translating gives CASSLDRVYEQYF.

To note about this clone: The junction departs from germline at one end; a sequencing error may be responsible. The sample holds other DNA sequences that translate to the same CDR3. The V gene is TRBV7-2, the J gene TRBJ1-2, with a possible D match to TRBD1 (5 bases). This CDR3 comprises 13 residues. Germline V gives CDR1 SGHTA, CDR2 FQGNSA. CDR3 DNA sequence: TGCGCCAGCAGCTTGTGGGGGGATGATGGCTACACCTTC. Its translation: CASSLWGDDGYTF.

The chain links TRBV9 to TRBJ2-3; TRBD1 matches 10 bases. The CDR3 length is 16 residues. After removal of 0 bases from V and 3 bases from J, the junction contained 4 bases not matched to a gene. CDR1 is SGDLS and CDR2 is YYNGEE in the germline V gene. CDR3 in amino acids: CASSVASGQGTDTQYF. DNA of the CDR3: TGTGCCAGCAGCGTAGCTTCGGGACAGGGGACAGATACGCAGTATTTT.

This rearrangement joins TRBV4-1 to TRBJ2-7; D unresolved. The CDR3 extends over 14 amino acids. Germline loops: CDR1 MGHRA, CDR2 YSYEKL. The V and J ends lost 0 bases and 5 bases respectively, with 11 bases between them. The CDR3 DNA sequence: TGCGCCAGCAGCCAAGAGAGAACTAACAACGAGCAGTACTTC. It specifies CASSQERTNNEQYF.

The V call is TRBV7-3, the J call TRBJ2-1; D is uncertain. Germline CDR1 and CDR2: SGHTA and FQGTGA. The V and J ends lost 10 bases and 6 bases respectively, with 10 bases between them. The CDR3 covers 11 residues. The CDR3 loop reads CATPGANEQFF. The CDR3 DNA sequence: TGTGCCACTCCGGGTGCCAATGAGCAGTTCTTC.

The chain employs TRBV11-1 and TRBJ1-1; weak D call: TRBD1 (5 bases). Per germline, CDR1 SGHAT and CDR2 FQDESV (reference sequence). The CDR3 is made up of 14 amino acids. The V end was cut by 3 bases, the J end by 0 bases, with 8 bases between. DNA for the CDR3: TGTGCCAGCAGCTTGGACATCCTGAACACTGAAGCTTTCTTT. As protein: CASSLDILNTEAFF. Based on the CDR3 plus reference TRBV11-1 and TRBJ1-1, the full variable domain is EAEVAQSPRYKITEKSQAVAFWCDPISGHATLYWYRQILGQGPELLVQFQDESVVDDSQLPKDRFSAERLKGVDSTLKIQPAELGDSAMYLCASSLDILNTEAFFGQGTRLTVV.

The rearrangement uses TRBV5-6 and TRBJ2-2; no firm D call. This CDR3 region has 15 residues. The V gene's germline CDR1 is SGHDT and CDR2 YYEEEE. V was shortened by 2 bases and J by 1 base, with 9 bases between the two germline ends. CDR3 region: CASSFIGQNTGELFF. The CDR3 DNA reads TGTGCCAGCAGCTTTATCGGCCAGAACACCGGGGAGCTGTTTTTT.

The CDR3 loop is CASSLVDSGNTIYF. The CDR3 DNA reads as TGTGCCAGCAGCTTAGTCGACTCTGGAAACACCATATATTTT. V gene TRBV7-8 combines with J gene TRBJ1-3; D not resolved. The CDR3 runs to 14 residues. With 1 base removed from V and 0 bases from J, the gap between germline ends came to 4 bases. Germline assignment: CDR1 SGHVS and CDR2 FQNEAQ.

The V call is TRBV29-1, the J call TRBJ2-7; D may correspond to TRBD1 or TRBD2 (5 bases each). CDR1 SQVTM and CDR2 ANQGSEA come from the germline V gene. This CDR3 region has 12 residues. V was pared by 8 bases and J by 5 bases, with 16 bases between. CDR3 coding DNA: TGCAGCTCCCGGGATCCAGGGAACGAGCAGTACTTC. Protein sequence: CSSRDPGNEQYF.

This clone was detected once. The V and J genes are TRBV6-4 and TRBJ2-1; D might be TRBD2 (6 bases). The germline V gene has CDR1 MRHNA and CDR2 SNTAGT. The CDR3 extends over 16 amino acids. V lost 0 bases, J lost 9 bases, and 18 bases lay in between. Written as DNA, the CDR3 is TGTGCCAGCAGTGACTCGATTTCCGTGGGGGGTCGTGAGCAGTTCTTC. Translating it yields CASSDSISVGGREQFF.

This sequence joins TRBV6-1 and TRBJ2-7, with 10 bases matching TRBD2. The V gene end was trimmed by 8 bases and the J gene end by 0 bases; junction bases not matched to a gene: 1. CDR1 MNHNS and CDR2 SASEGT come from the germline V gene. The CDR3 length is 13 residues. The CDR3 here is CASLAGDSYEQYF. The DNA for the CDR3 is TGTGCCAGCCTAGCGGGGGACTCCTACGAGCAGTACTTC.

V usage is TRBV7-3 and J usage is TRBJ2-1, with D maybe TRBD1 (6 bases). This CDR3 has 15 residues. V gave up 5 bases and J gave up 0 bases, with 11 bases separating them. The germline CDR1 and CDR2 sequences are SGHTA and FQGTGA. The CDR3 sequence is CASSRPGASYNEQFF. Written as DNA, the CDR3 is TGTGCCAGCAGCCGGCCAGGGGCCTCCTACAATGAGCAGTTCTTC.

For this clone: The sample carries other DNA sequences with the same CDR3. The chain has TRBV5-6 and TRBJ1-2; the D is unclear. Per germline, CDR1 SGHDT and CDR2 YYEEEE. The CDR3 sequence is 12 residues long. V was trimmed by 0 bases and J by 4 bases, leaving 4 bases between them. CDR3 amino acids: CASSLDGYGYTF. In nucleotides, the CDR3 is TGTGCCAGCAGCTTGGACGGCTATGGCTACACCTTC.

The chain recombines TRBV30 with TRBJ1-4, with a tentative D call TRBD1 (6 bases). Germline V gene lookup returns CDR1 GTSNPN and CDR2 SVGIG (reference sequence). V was cut by 4 bases and J by 3 bases, with 12 bases left in between. The CDR3 extends over 14 amino acids. The CDR3: CAWTRGGANEKLFF. The CDR3, as DNA: TGTGCCTGGACAAGAGGGGGGGCTAATGAAAAACTGTTTTTT.

This clone has only one observation. V usage is TRBV7-2 and J usage is TRBJ2-5; D is undetermined. From germline, CDR1 is SGHTA and CDR2 FQGNSA. Trimming removed 1 base from V and 4 bases from J, with 4 bases in between. The CDR3 sequence is 12 residues long. This chain's CDR3 is CASSLVRETQYF. The CDR3 DNA sequence: TGTGCCAGCAGCTTAGTAAGAGAGACCCAGTACTTC.

The rearrangement joins TRBV28 to TRBJ1-5; D not resolved. Between the trimmed V and J ends, which lost 2 bases and 5 bases, there was a span of 19 bases. The CDR3 covers 17 residues. Germline V gives CDR1 MDHEN, CDR2 SYDVKM. The CDR3 protein is CASSLIHGVKFDQPQHF. CDR3 sequence (DNA): TGTGCCAGCAGTTTAATCCACGGAGTGAAATTCGATCAGCCCCAGCATTTT.

This CDR3 reads CASSRSREASNTEAFF. The CDR3 DNA reads as TGTGCCAGCTCAAGATCCAGGGAGGCCTCGAACACTGAAGCTTTCTTT. The chain is built from TRBV18 and TRBJ1-1, with D possibly TRBD1 on 5 matching bases. The germline V gene encodes CDR1 KGHSH and CDR2 LQKENI. V was shortened by 5 bases and J by 1 base, with 17 bases between the two germline ends. The CDR3 is 16 amino acids.

This chain connects TRBV5-1 to TRBJ2-1; D tentatively fits TRBD1 or TRBD2 (5 bases each). CDR1 is SGHRS, CDR2 YFSETQ, per germline. CDR3 size: 15 residues. V dropped 3 bases and J dropped 4 bases, with 14 bases sitting between them. CDR3 amino acids: CASSSFGGDYNEQFF. CDR3 in DNA: TGCGCCAGCAGCTCCTTTGGGGGTGATTACAATGAGCAGTTCTTC.

This chain uses TRBV18 with TRBJ2-3; TRBD2 matches at 9 bases. V dropped 1 base and J dropped 2; count of bases not matched to a gene: 10. CDR3 length: 18 residues. From germline, CDR1 is KGHSH and CDR2 LQKENI. The CDR3 reads CASSPLHFPSGDTDTQYF. CDR3 in DNA: TGTGCCAGCTCACCACTCCATTTCCCTAGCGGGGACACAGATACGCAGTATTTT.

V gene TRBV15 combines with J gene TRBJ2-3, with D possibly matching TRBD2 (6 bases). Per germline, CDR1 LNHNV and CDR2 YYDKDF (reference sequence). Trimming cost V 1 base and J 3 bases, with 20 bases left between them. The CDR3 is 18 amino acids. The CDR3 here is CATSRAPLGRESTDTQYF. CDR3 bases: TGTGCCACCAGCAGAGCCCCCTTGGGACGGGAGTCAACAGATACGCAGTATTTT. Drawing the rest from reference TRBV15 and TRBJ2-3, the complete variable domain is DAMVIQNPRYQVTQFGKPVTLSCSQTLNHNVMYWYQQKSSQAPKLLFHYYDKDFNNEADTPDNFQSRRPNTSFCFLDIRSPGLGDTAMYLCATSRAPLGRESTDTQYFGPGTRLTVL.

This clone was recorded once. The gene calls are TRBV18 and TRBJ2-3, with D unresolved. Trimming stripped 3 bases from V and 0 bases from J, with 13 bases between. The V gene's germline CDR1 is KGHSH and CDR2 LQKENI. The CDR3 spans 16 residues. CDR3 DNA sequence: TGTGCCAGCTCACCCCTAGGGAAGGCTAGCACAGATACGCAGTATTTT. It is translated as CASSPLGKASTDTQYF.

V is TRBV5-1 and J is TRBJ1-5; tentative D call: TRBD1 (6 bases). The germline CDR1 and CDR2 sequences are SGHRS and YFSETQ. Trimming cost V 0 bases and J 5 bases, with 12 bases left between them. The CDR3 has 15 residues. CDR3 bases: TGCGCCAGCAGCTTGGGGGCAGGGGATTATCAGCCCCAGCATTTT. Protein: CASSLGAGDYQPQHF.

This sequence joins TRBV19 and TRBJ1-5; possible D gene TRBD1, 6 bases. V shed 8 bases and J shed 4 bases, with 18 bases lying between them. The CDR3 contains 15 residues. Looked up from germline, CDR1 is LNHDA and CDR2 is SQIVND (reference sequence). This CDR3 is CASSQGRGENQPQHF. DNA for the CDR3: TGTGCCAGTTCACAGGGTAGAGGGGAAAATCAGCCCCAGCATTTT.

V is TRBV5-4 and J is TRBJ2-2, with D maybe TRBD2 (6 bases). Trimming removed 0 bases at V and 4 bases at J, with 10 bases between. This CDR3 spans 15 amino acids. CDR1 is SGHNT, CDR2 YYREEE, per germline (reference sequence). The CDR3 DNA sequence: TGTGCCAGCAGCTTGGAGGAGGGACGCACCGGGGAGCTGTTTTTT. Translating gives CASSLEEGRTGELFF.

This rearrangement joins TRBV15 to TRBJ1-5; possible D gene TRBD1, 6 bases. V lost 0 bases to trimming and J lost 7 bases, with 13 bases between them. This CDR3 contains 15 residues. Germline V gene lookup returns CDR1 LNHNV and CDR2 YYDKDF (reference sequence). This chain's CDR3 is CATSRDAGQGQPQHF. The DNA of the CDR3 is TGTGCCACCAGCAGAGATGCAGGGCAGGGGCAGCCCCAGCATTTT.

Written as DNA, the CDR3 is TGTGCCAGCAACGGACTAGCGGTTGGCTACGAGCAGTACTTC. Translation: CASNGLAVGYEQYF. The rearrangement uses TRBV6-6 and TRBJ2-7; 10 bases fit TRBD2. This CDR3 contains 14 residues. Germline assignment: CDR1 MNHNY and CDR2 SVGAGI (reference sequence). The V segment lost 7 bases and the J segment 3 bases; nucleotides outside the gene matches: 6.

Only a few counts were recorded for this clone. The chain combines TRBV19 with TRBJ1-5, with D tentatively TRBD1 (5 bases). The CDR3 covers 16 residues. Germline V lookup: CDR1 LNHDA, CDR2 SQIVND (reference sequence). The V and J ends lost 3 bases and 2 bases respectively, with 14 bases between them. Here the CDR3 DNA reads TGTGCCAGTAGTATTGGGGCCAGGGTAGGCAATCAGCCCCAGCATTTT. This codes for CASSIGARVGNQPQHF.

A note on this clone: Other DNA variants within this sample encode the same CDR3. V gene TRBV19 combines with J gene TRBJ2-7; 10 bases map to TRBD1. Trimming took 5 bases from V and 7 from J; bases not matched to a gene: 5. This CDR3 contains 13 residues. Looked up from germline, CDR1 is LNHDA and CDR2 is SQIVND (reference sequence). The DNA of the CDR3 is TGTGCCAGTAGTCGGGACAGGGGTCGGGAGCAGTACTTC. It translates to CASSRDRGREQYF.

The chain is built from TRBV6-1 and TRBJ2-7, with D possibly matching TRBD1 (5 bases). Trimming took 4 bases from V and 0 from J, leaving 10 bases between them. This CDR3 spans 14 amino acids. In germline, CDR1 is MNHNS, CDR2 SASEGT. The CDR3 sequence is CASSVDRISYEQYF. The CDR3, as DNA: TGTGCCAGCAGTGTTGACAGAATCTCCTACGAGCAGTACTTC.